This record covers a single T cell receptor beta chain. This record comes from a study of blood T cell repertoires in COVID-19. Study summary: From the United States, Italy and Spain came samples of acute and convalescent COVID-19. Nucleic acid was either cDNA or gDNA, and it came from T cells, B-cell-depleted T cells, or PBMCs.

Profiling relied on immunoSEQ multiplex PCR, and the TCRdb table lists in-frame clones only, not all of them. This table holds hundreds of thousands of clones, approximately 90% found once. This CDR3 region has 11 residues. Trimming removed 8 bases from V and 4 bases from J, with 6 bases in between. V and J are TRBV12-3 or TRBV12-4 and TRBJ1-3; D not resolved. The sample taken for sequencing was peripheral blood. This receptor was taken from a woman in her 30s with active or convalescent COVID-19. The CDR3 DNA follows: TGTGCCAGCTCCGTCGGAAACACCATATATTTT. Protein sequence: CASSVGNTIYF.